The clone carrying this T cell receptor (beta chain) was detected only once. Germline lookup yields CDR1 MNHNY and CDR2 SVGAGI (reference sequence). V was shortened by 4 bases and J by 7 bases, with 10 bases between the two germline ends. This CDR3 region has 13 residues. Source study methods: Amplification from reference gene primers served as the basis for estimated nucleated cell counts. The repertoire was sequenced with immunoSEQ multiplex PCR; TCRdb's copy has only in-frame clones and lacks some. Clone size and the V and J calls come from that table; the DNA yielded D and trimming. The sample includes nearly 250,000 clones, around 86% seen only once; the top ten take 5.5% to 6.5%. This sample was taken from a study of blood T cell repertoires in COVID-19.

V gene TRBV6-6 combines with J gene TRBJ1-4; possible D gene TRBD1, 6 bases. The sequenced sample consisted of peripheral blood. This clonotype was sampled from a woman of 80 years or more with COVID-19, enrolled during active disease. CDR3 residues: CASSSQGTEKLFF. CDR3 DNA: TGTGCCAGCAGTTCCCAGGGGACTGAAAAACTGTTTTTT.